The 22 T cell receptor beta chains below come from one sample, sequenced in a study of blood T cell repertoires in COVID-19. Libraries were prepared by immunoSEQ multiplex PCR; TCRdb keeps only in-frame clonotypes and omits some of them. Found here are 150,000 to 200,000 clones, approximately 90% of them singletons; the top ten hold around 5.8%. Sequencing was carried out using peripheral blood. The source of these receptors is a middle-aged man with active or convalescent COVID-19.

CDR3 residues: CASTQQGLNTEAFF. The CDR3 DNA is TGTGCCAGTACTCAACAGGGGTTGAACACTGAAGCTTTCTTT. The rearrangement links TRBV19 to TRBJ1-1, with 7 bases aligning to TRBD1. Trimming took 7 bases from V and 0 from J; bases not matched to a gene: 5. This CDR3 comprises 14 residues. Germline CDR1 is LNHDA and CDR2 is SQIVND (reference sequence). The entire variable domain, with the rest obtained from reference TRBV19 and TRBJ1-1, is as follows: DGGITQSPKYLFRKEGQNVTLSCEQNLNHDAMYWYRQDPGQGLRLIYYSQIVNDFQKGDIAEGYSVSREKKESFPLTVTSAQKNPTAFYLCASTQQGLNTEAFFGQGTRLTVV.

The V and J genes are TRBV29-1 and TRBJ2-5; TRBD1 aligns across 7 bases. The CDR3 loop spans 13 amino acids. V lost 3 bases and J lost 4; bases outside the gene matches: 5. The V gene's germline CDR1 is SQVTM and CDR2 ANQGSEA. The CDR3 loop reads CSVETGSGETQYF. The CDR3, as DNA: TGCAGCGTTGAGACAGGGAGTGGAGAGACCCAGTACTTC.

This clone has a single count. The V and J genes are TRBV4-1 and TRBJ2-1, with TRBD2 identical over 8 bases. V lost 3 bases to trimming and J lost 0 bases; unmatched junction nucleotides: 7. Germline V gene lookup returns CDR1 MGHRA and CDR2 YSYEKL. The CDR3 has 17 amino acids. CDR3 amino acids: CASSQDGREFSYNEQFF. As DNA, the CDR3 is TGCGCCAGCAGCCAGGACGGGAGGGAATTCTCCTACAATGAGCAGTTCTTC.

The V call is TRBV11-3, the J call TRBJ1-3, with TRBD1 matching 7 bases. This CDR3 has 14 residues. CDR1 and CDR2 from the germline V gene are SGHNT and YENEEA. Losses at the gene ends were 5 bases for V and 8 bases for J; bases not matched to a gene: 9. CDR3 protein: CASSEDRTYHTIYF. CDR3 coding DNA: TGTGCCAGCAGCGAGGACAGGACCTATCACACCATATATTTT. The full variable domain, completed using reference TRBV11-3 and TRBJ1-3, is EAGVVQSPRYKIIEKKQPVAFWCNPISGHNTLYWYLQNLGQGPELLIRYENEEAVDDSQLPKDRFSAERLKGVDSTLKIQPAELGDSAVYLCASSEDRTYHTIYFGEGSWLTVV.

This clone was observed a single time. This chain uses TRBV27 with TRBJ2-7; 7 bases agree with TRBD2. With 5 bases clipped from V and 5 bases from J, the junction kept 12 bases outside the gene matches. The CDR3 loop spans 15 amino acids. CDR1 is MNHEY and CDR2 is SMNVEV in the germline V gene (reference sequence). The CDR3 nucleotides are TGTGCCAGCAGTCCCTTAGCGGGCGCGAGGAACGAGCAGTACTTC. Protein product: CASSPLAGARNEQYF.

V gene TRBV19 combines with J gene TRBJ1-6, with TRBD1 identical over 7 bases. The CDR3 is 14 residues long. Per germline, CDR1 LNHDA and CDR2 SQIVND (reference sequence). With 5 bases clipped from V and 7 bases from J, the junction kept 5 bases outside the gene matches. This chain's CDR3 is CASSWGQINSPLHF. CDR3 sequence (DNA): TGTGCCAGTAGTTGGGGACAGATAAATTCACCCCTCCACTTT.

This chain joins TRBV9 and TRBJ1-3, with D maybe TRBD1 (6 bases). Germline CDR1 reads SGDLS; CDR2 reads YYNGEE. CDR3 length: 17 amino acids. Trimming left V 3 bases short and J 0 bases short, with 16 bases between. The CDR3 DNA reads TGTGCCAGCAGCGCGTCCGTCGGACAGCACTCTGGAAACACCATATATTTT. Its translation: CASSASVGQHSGNTIYF. Combining the CDR3 with reference TRBV9 and TRBJ1-3 gives the whole variable domain DSGVTQTPKHLITATGQRVTLRCSPRSGDLSVYWYQQSLDQGLQFLIQYYNGEERAKGNILERFSAQQFPDLHSELNLSSLELGDSALYFCASSASVGQHSGNTIYFGEGSWLTVV.

CDR3 in amino acids: CASSYSTGGETQYF. The CDR3 coding sequence is TGTGCCAGCAGTTATTCGACAGGGGGAGAGACCCAGTACTTC. This chain joins TRBV6-5 and TRBJ2-5, with 9 bases matching TRBD1. Unmatched junction bases numbered 3, after V lost 3 bases and J lost 4 bases. The CDR3 length is 14 residues. In germline, CDR1 is MNHEY, CDR2 SVGAGI.

CDR3 loop: CASSYPQGLQPQHF. In DNA form, the CDR3 reads TGTGCCAGCAGTTACCCACAGGGGTTGCAGCCCCAGCATTTT. V and J are TRBV6-2 or TRBV6-3 and TRBJ1-5, with 7 nucleotides matching TRBD1. The V segment lost 2 bases and the J segment 7 bases; nucleotides outside the gene matches: 5. Germline values: CDR1 MNHEY, CDR2 SVGEGT. This CDR3 contains 14 residues.

Regarding this clone: Additional DNA sequences in this sample encode the identical CDR3. V gene TRBV5-1 combines with J gene TRBJ2-7, with 8 bases lining up with TRBD1. CDR1 is SGHRS and CDR2 is YFSETQ in the germline V gene. V was clipped by 4 bases and J by 0 bases; unmatched bases: 3. This CDR3 is built from 14 residues. CDR3 DNA sequence: TGCGCCAGCAGCCGGACAGGGTCCTCCTACGAGCAGTACTTC. Translation gives CASSRTGSSYEQYF.

The rearrangement uses TRBV18 and TRBJ1-2, with D possibly matching TRBD1 (5 bases). The CDR3 runs 15 residues. V lost 6 bases to trimming and J lost 4 bases, with 18 bases between them. Germline CDR1 and CDR2: KGHSH and LQKENI. The DNA for the CDR3 is TGTGCCAGCTCCTACGATCCGGGGGAGTCCTATGGCTACACCTTC. Protein sequence: CASSYDPGESYGYTF. Looking up the rest from reference TRBV18 and TRBJ1-2 gives the full variable domain: NAGVMQNPRHLVRRRGQEARLRCSPMKGHSHVYWYRQLPEEGLKFMVYLQKENIIDESGMPKERFSAEFPKEGPSILRIQQVVRGDSAAYFCASSYDPGESYGYTFGSGTRLTVV.

The J gene is TRBJ2-5, the V gene TRBV7-2; 8 bases align to TRBD1. The CDR3 has 17 amino acids. Germline V gives CDR1 SGHTA, CDR2 FQGNSA. With 0 bases clipped from V and 5 bases from J, the junction kept 11 bases outside the gene matches. The DNA of the CDR3 is TGTGCCAGCAGCTTAGCGGGTCGCAGGGGGCGAGTTGAGACCCAGTACTTC. Amino acids: CASSLAGRRGRVETQYF.

This CDR3 reads CASKLAGGSNEQFF. CDR3 bases: TGTGCCAGCAAGCTAGCGGGAGGTTCGAATGAGCAGTTCTTC. The chain links TRBV2 to TRBJ2-1; 11 bases are a match to TRBD2. V lost 7 bases and J lost 7; bases outside the gene matches: 6. The CDR3 contains 14 residues. CDR1 and CDR2 from the germline V gene are SNHLY and FYNNEI.

V and J are TRBV6-2 or TRBV6-3 and TRBJ1-1; 9 nucleotides line up with TRBD1. J gave up 7 bases and V 5 bases, and 8 bases lay outside the gene matches. The CDR3 is 14 amino acids. Germline values: CDR1 MNHEY, CDR2 SVGEGT. The CDR3 DNA follows: TGTGCCAGCAGTATGACAGGGGGGGTAGGTGAAGCTTTCTTT. This sequence encodes CASSMTGGVGEAFF.

The V and J genes are TRBV18 and TRBJ1-1, with no clear D. Trimming shortened V by 3 bases and J by 2 bases, and 10 bases separated the two germline ends. The CDR3 spans 14 residues. CDR1 is KGHSH, CDR2 LQKENI, per germline. CDR3 bases: TGTGCCAGCTCACCCGGGTCCGTAAACACTGAAGCTTTCTTT. Translation gives CASSPGSVNTEAFF.

This sequence joins TRBV18 and TRBJ2-5, with D maybe TRBD1 (5 bases). The germline V gene encodes CDR1 KGHSH and CDR2 LQKENI. CDR3 length equals 16 residues. Trimming took off 1 base at V and 5 bases at J, with 17 bases between the two ends. CDR3 amino acids: CASSPRTHRQEETQYF. CDR3 sequence (DNA): TGTGCCAGCTCACCACGGACACATAGACAAGAGGAGACCCAGTACTTC.

The rearrangement joins TRBV28 to TRBJ2-5, with 11 bases lining up with TRBD2. The V segment lost 8 bases and the J segment 4 bases; nucleotides outside the gene matches: 9. The CDR3 extends over 15 amino acids. Germline assignment: CDR1 MDHEN and CDR2 SYDVKM. Here the CDR3 DNA reads TGTGCCAGCGGGGCGACTAGCGGGATAGTAGAGACCCAGTACTTC. It codes for CASGATSGIVETQYF.

The chain joins TRBV19 to TRBJ2-3; 13 bases agree with TRBD2. This CDR3 has 18 amino acids. Germline CDR1 LNHDA, CDR2 SQIVND (reference sequence). J gave up 0 bases and V 1 base, and 4 bases lay outside the gene matches. CDR3 DNA sequence: TGTGCCAGTAGTATAGGGACTAGCGGGGGACCTAGCACAGATACGCAGTATTTT. This translates into CASSIGTSGGPSTDTQYF.

V usage is TRBV7-2 and J usage is TRBJ1-1, with 9 bases aligning to TRBD1. The V and J ends lost 3 bases and 0 bases, in that order; junction bases with no gene match: 2. The V gene's germline CDR1 is SGHTA and CDR2 FQGNSA. CDR3 length: 15 amino acids. CDR3 DNA sequence: TGTGCCAGCAGCTTCCGGGACAGGGTGAACACTGAAGCTTTCTTT. Its protein is CASSFRDRVNTEAFF.

The V call is TRBV4-3, the J call TRBJ2-3, with 8 bases lining up with TRBD2. The CDR3 contains 15 residues. The V gene end was trimmed by 2 bases and the J gene end by 7 bases; junction bases not matched to a gene: 8. Germline CDR1 and CDR2: LGHNA and YSLEER. CDR3 protein: CASSQLPGTSNTQYF. The CDR3 DNA reads TGCGCCAGCAGCCAATTACCAGGGACTAGTAATACGCAGTATTTT.

This sequence joins TRBV5-5 and TRBJ1-2; TRBD1 matches at 7 bases. The CDR3 extends over 15 amino acids. Germline trimming cut 4 bases from V and 11 bases from J; bases unmatched to any gene: 17. Germline values: CDR1 SGHKS, CDR2 YYEKEE (reference sequence). Here the CDR3 DNA reads TGTGCCAGCAGCCTAAATCTCTTAGGGGGCGCTTGGTACACCTTC. This gives the protein CASSLNLLGGAWYTF.

In this sample, this clone turned up once. V is TRBV10-3 and J is TRBJ2-3; TRBD2 agrees at 9 bases. The CDR3 has 16 residues. Germline assignment: CDR1 ENHRY and CDR2 SYGVKD. V lost 6 bases to trimming and J lost 5 bases; unmatched junction nucleotides: 12. This CDR3 is CAIRDSGRGFGDTQYF. The CDR3 DNA reads TGTGCCATCAGGGATAGCGGGAGAGGGTTTGGAGATACGCAGTATTTT.